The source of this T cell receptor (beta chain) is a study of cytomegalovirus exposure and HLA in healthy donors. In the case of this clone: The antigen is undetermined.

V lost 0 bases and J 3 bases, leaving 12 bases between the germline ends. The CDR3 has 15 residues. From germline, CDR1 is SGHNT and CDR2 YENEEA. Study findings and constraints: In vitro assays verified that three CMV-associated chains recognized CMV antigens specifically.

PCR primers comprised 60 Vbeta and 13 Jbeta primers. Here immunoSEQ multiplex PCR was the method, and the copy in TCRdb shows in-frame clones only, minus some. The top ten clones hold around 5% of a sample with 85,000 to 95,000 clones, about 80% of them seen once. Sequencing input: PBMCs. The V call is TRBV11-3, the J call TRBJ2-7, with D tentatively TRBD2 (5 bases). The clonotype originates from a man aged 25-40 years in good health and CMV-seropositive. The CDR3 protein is CASSLESGMVYEQYF. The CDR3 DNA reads TGTGCCAGCAGCTTAGAATCGGGGATGGTCTACGAGCAGTACTTC.